This T cell receptor beta chain was documented in a study of blood T cell repertoires in COVID-19 (dated by TCRdb to about 2020). About the study as a whole: Collaborator samples came from the United States, Italy and Spain and covered acute and convalescent phases of COVID-19. The material from the prospective study consisted of cDNA or gDNA derived from T cells, B-cell-depleted T cells, or PBMCs. The dataset comprised deeply sampled blood TCRbeta repertoires from subjects exposed to, actively infected with, or recovered from COVID-19. The repertoires were released in a freely available public database meant as a resource for research on the immune response to SARS-CoV-2. Samples were obtained from the ongoing ImmuneRACE study (first 160 participants) and from over a thousand subjects provided by 6 global collaborators. Nearly every sample came with metadata listing a de-identified subject ID, COVID-19 status, age in years and sex. Where available, HLA class I and class II types were taken from metadata supplied by the sample provider and were not determined by assay-based typing.

On the study overall, not on this receptor specifically: How much clinical and demographic metadata was included differed by source and by participant, and the metadata was provided uncurated.

V is cut by 1 base and J by 0 bases, and the space between the germline ends is 10 bases. Taken from cysteine to phenylalanine, the CDR3 has 16 residues. The read is trimmed to its CDR3 DNA, 48 bases read in frame from base 1. The CDR1 and CDR2 encoded by the germline V gene are SGHTA and FQGNSA. A word on this clone: Its cognate antigen has yet to be identified. Base qualities are missing; no much larger clone stands one base away.

Participants in the prospective study were enrolled through a virtual design, were aged about 18 to 100 years, and lived in 24 United States geographic areas. Cohort assignment in the prospective study relied on participant-reported clinical history from a screening survey and a study questionnaire. A participant counted as exposed if, within 2 weeks of entering the study, that participant had been in contact with someone who had a PCR-confirmed or clinician-diagnosed COVID-19 case. In the prospective study, whole blood, serum and a nasopharyngeal or oropharyngeal swab were collected from each participant by mobile phlebotomists. Additional blood draws and questionnaires over an approximately two-month period could optionally be provided by prospective study participants. Before DNA extraction, blood samples from the prospective study were shipped at room temperature or frozen. TCRbeta CDR3 regions were amplified from genomic DNA by means of the immunoSEQ Assay, a bias-controlled multiplex PCR. The study's processing was this. Nucleated cell counts per sample were estimated from amplification of reference gene primers within the assay. To quantify the absolute abundance of each unique TCRbeta CDR3 rearrangement, sequence reads were collapsed and filtered. For each sample, productive Simpson clonality was calculated as the square root of Simpson's diversity index over productive rearrangements. In its TCRdb copy, this immuneACCESS table keeps in-frame sequences only and misses some clones. Where compared with another copy, unresolved V genes explain less than half of these, and the others have no known cause. The DNA gave D and trimming, while V, J and clone size come from that table. A total of about 140,000 clones appear in this sample, 65% to 85% of them only once. In total, the top ten clones hold around 5% of the sample.

The sample was PBMCs or T cells enriched from blood (not recorded which). The V gene is TRBV7-2 and the J gene is TRBJ2-1; no confident D gene assignment can be made. This clonotype originated in a man in his 70s who had been exposed to COVID-19. DNA sequence: TGTGCCAGCAGCTTAGGGGCTACCATCTCCTACAATGAGCAGTTCTTC. Its translation reads: CASSLGATISYNEQFF.